The clone carrying this T cell receptor (beta chain) appeared once. The CDR3 contains 13 residues. The J segment lost 7 bases and the V segment lost 3 bases, leaving 4 bases of the junction unmatched. CDR1 and CDR2 from the germline V gene are SQVTM and ANQGSEA. This specimen comes from a study of blood T cell repertoires in COVID-19. Study in general: Samples representing acute and convalescent COVID-19 were sourced from the United States, Italy and Spain. Sample material is recorded as cDNA or gDNA derived from T cells, B-cell-depleted T cells, or PBMCs.

Here immunoSEQ multiplex PCR was the method, and the copy in TCRdb shows in-frame clones only, minus some. Among around 130,000 clones listed, approximately 90% were seen once. The sequenced material came from peripheral blood. This TCR derives from an elderly woman with acute or convalescent COVID-19. The chain employs TRBV29-1 and TRBJ1-1; 11 bases fit TRBD1. CDR3 DNA sequence: TGCAGCGTTGATGGGGGGACAGGGGGTGAAGCTTTCTTT. Residues: CSVDGGTGGEAFF. Using reference TRBV29-1 and TRBJ1-1 for the parts outside the CDR3, the full variable domain is SAVISQKPSRDICQRGTSLTIQCQVDSQVTMMFWYRQQPGQSLTLIATANQGSEATYESGFVIDKFPISRPNLTFSTLTVSNMSPEDSSIYLCSVDGGTGGEAFFGQGTRLTVV.